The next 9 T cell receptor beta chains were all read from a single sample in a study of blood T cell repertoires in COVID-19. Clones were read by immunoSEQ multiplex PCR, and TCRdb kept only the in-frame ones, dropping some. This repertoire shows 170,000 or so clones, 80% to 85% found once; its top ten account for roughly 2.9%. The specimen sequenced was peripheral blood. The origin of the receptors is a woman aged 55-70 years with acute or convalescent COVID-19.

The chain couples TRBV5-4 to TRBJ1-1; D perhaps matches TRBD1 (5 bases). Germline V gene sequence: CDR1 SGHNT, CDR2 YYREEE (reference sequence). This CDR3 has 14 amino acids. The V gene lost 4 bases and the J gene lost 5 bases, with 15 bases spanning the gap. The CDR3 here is CASSLQERLTEAFF. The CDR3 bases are TGTGCCAGCAGCCTACAGGAAAGGTTGACTGAAGCTTTCTTT.

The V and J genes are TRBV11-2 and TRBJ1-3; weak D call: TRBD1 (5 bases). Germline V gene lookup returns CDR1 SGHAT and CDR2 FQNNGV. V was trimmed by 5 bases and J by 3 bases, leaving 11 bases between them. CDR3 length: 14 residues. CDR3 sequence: CASSLRTLGNTIYF. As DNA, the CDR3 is TGTGCCAGCAGCCTCCGGACACTTGGAAACACCATATATTTT.

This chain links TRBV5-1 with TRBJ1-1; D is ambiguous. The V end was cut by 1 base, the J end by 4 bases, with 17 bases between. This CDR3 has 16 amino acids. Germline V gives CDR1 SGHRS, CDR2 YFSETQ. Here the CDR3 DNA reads TGCGCCAGCAGCTTGAGTGCATTTTTAGGCGGCACTGAAGCTTTCTTT. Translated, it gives CASSLSAFLGGTEAFF. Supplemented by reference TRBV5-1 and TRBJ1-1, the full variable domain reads KAGVTQTPRYLIKTRGQQVTLSCSPISGHRSVSWYQQTPGQGLQFLFEYFSETQRNKGNFPGRFSGRQFSNSRSEMNVSTLELGDSALYLCASSLSAFLGGTEAFFGQGTRLTVV.

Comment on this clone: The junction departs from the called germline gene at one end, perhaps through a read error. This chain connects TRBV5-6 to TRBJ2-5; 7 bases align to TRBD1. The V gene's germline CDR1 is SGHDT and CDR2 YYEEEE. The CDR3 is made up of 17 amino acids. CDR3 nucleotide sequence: TGTGCCAGCAGCTTCTTGCTGGCCAGGGGGTCTCTAGAGGCCCAGTACTTC. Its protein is CASSFLLARGSLEAQYF. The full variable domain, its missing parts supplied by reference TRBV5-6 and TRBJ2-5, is DAGVTQSPTHLIKTRGQQVTLRCSPKSGHDTVSWYQQALGQGPQFIFQYYEEEERQRGNFPDRFSGHQFPNYSSELNVNALLLGDSALYLCASSFLLARGSLEAQYFGPGTRLLVL.

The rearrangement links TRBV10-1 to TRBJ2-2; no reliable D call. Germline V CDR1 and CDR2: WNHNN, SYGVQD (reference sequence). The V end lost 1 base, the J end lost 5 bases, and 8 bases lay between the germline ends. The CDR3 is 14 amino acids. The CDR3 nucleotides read TGCGCCAGCAGTGAGTTCACCCAGACCGGGGAGCTGTTTTTT. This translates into CASSEFTQTGELFF.

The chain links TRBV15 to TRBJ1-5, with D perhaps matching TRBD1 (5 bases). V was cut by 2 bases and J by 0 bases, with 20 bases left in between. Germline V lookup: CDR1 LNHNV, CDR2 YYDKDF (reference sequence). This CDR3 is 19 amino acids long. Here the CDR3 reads CATSRLGISGGYSNQPQHF. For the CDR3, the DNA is TGTGCCACCAGCAGATTGGGAATTTCTGGGGGGTATAGCAATCAGCCCCAGCATTTT.

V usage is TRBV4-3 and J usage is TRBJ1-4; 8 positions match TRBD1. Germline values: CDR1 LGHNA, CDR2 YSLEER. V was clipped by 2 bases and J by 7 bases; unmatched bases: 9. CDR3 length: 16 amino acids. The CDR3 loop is CASSQLTGTGSEKLFF. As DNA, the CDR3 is TGCGCCAGCAGCCAACTCACCGGGACAGGCTCTGAAAAACTGTTTTTT.

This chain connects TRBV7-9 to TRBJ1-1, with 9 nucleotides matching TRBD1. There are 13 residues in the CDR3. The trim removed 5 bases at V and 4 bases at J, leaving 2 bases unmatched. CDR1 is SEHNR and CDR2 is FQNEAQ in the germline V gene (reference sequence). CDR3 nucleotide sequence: TGTGCCAGCAGCAGGGACAGGGCCACTGAAGCTTTCTTT. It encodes CASSRDRATEAFF. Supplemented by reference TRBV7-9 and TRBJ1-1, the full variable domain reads DTGVSQNPRHKITKRGQNVTFRCDPISEHNRLYWYRQTLGQGPEFLTYFQNEAQLEKSRLLSDRFSAERPKGSFSTLEIQRTEQGDSAMYLCASSRDRATEAFFGQGTRLTVV.

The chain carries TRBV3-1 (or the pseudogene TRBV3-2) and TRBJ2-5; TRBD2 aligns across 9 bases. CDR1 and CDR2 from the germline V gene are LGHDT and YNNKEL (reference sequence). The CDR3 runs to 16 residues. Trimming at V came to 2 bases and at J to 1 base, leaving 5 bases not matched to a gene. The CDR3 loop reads CASSQLAGVTQETQYF. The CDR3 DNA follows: TGTGCCAGCAGCCAATTAGCGGGGGTTACCCAAGAGACCCAGTACTTC.